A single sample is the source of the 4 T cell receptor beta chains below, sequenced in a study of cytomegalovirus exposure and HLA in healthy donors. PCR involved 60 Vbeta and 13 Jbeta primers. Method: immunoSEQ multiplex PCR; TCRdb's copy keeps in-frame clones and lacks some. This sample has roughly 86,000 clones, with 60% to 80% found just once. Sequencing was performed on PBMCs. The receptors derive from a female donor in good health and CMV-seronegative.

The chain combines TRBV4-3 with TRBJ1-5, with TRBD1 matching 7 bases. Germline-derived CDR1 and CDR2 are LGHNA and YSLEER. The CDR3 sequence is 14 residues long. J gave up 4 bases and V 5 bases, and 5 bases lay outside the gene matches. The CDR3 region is CASSTYRGNQPQHF. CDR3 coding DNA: TGCGCCAGCAGCACCTACAGGGGAAATCAGCCCCAGCATTTT.

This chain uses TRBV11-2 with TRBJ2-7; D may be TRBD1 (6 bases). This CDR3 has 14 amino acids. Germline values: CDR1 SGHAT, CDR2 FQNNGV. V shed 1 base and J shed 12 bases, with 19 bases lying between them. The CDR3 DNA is TGTGCCAGCAGCTTAGGGCATAGGGGGATGGCGCCGTACTTC. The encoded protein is CASSLGHRGMAPYF.

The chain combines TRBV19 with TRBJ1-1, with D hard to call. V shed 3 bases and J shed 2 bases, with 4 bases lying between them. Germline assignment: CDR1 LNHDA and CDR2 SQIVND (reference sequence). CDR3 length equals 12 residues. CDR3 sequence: CASSIRNTEAFF. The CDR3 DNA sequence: TGTGCCAGTAGTATCCGTAACACTGAAGCTTTCTTT.

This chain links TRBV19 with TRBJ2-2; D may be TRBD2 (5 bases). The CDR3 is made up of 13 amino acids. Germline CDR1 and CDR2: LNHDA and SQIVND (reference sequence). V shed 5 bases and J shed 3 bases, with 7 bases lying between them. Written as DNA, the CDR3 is TGTGCCAGTAGTGCGGGTGACACCGGGGAGCTGTTTTTT. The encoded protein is CASSAGDTGELFF.